Presented here are 29 T cell receptor beta chains from one specimen sequenced in a study of technical replicates of blood from a handful of donors. TCRdb keeps only in-frame clones here, not all; method: immunoSEQ multiplex PCR. The sample carries 80,000 to 100,000 clones, 95% recorded once. Sequenced material: T cells isolated from PBMCs. The receptor source for this set is a human donor in good health.

This chain connects TRBV5-1 to TRBJ2-3; 8 bases align to TRBD1. V shed 0 bases, J shed 6 bases, and the junction held 9 bases outside the gene matches. Germline assignment: CDR1 SGHRS and CDR2 YFSETQ. The CDR3 is made up of 16 amino acids. CDR3 loop: CASSLAGQGPGDTQYF. The CDR3 DNA sequence: TGCGCCAGCAGCTTGGCAGGACAGGGACCCGGGGATACGCAGTATTTT.

This chain joins TRBV6-5 and TRBJ2-1; TRBD1 matches at 7 bases. CDR1 is MNHEY, CDR2 SVGAGI, per germline. V was pared by 5 bases and J by 7 bases, with 8 bases of the junction left unmatched. The CDR3 is 14 residues long. Written as DNA, the CDR3 is TGTGCCAGCAGTCCCGACAGGGTATGGAATGAGCAGTTCTTC. It is translated as CASSPDRVWNEQFF.

The CDR3 sequence: CASSLANISYEQYF. The DNA for the CDR3 is TGTGCCAGCAGCTTAGCGAACATTTCCTACGAGCAGTACTTC. The rearrangement uses TRBV11-2 and TRBJ2-7; D unclear. The CDR3 spans 14 residues. Per the germline V gene, CDR1 is SGHAT and CDR2 is FQNNGV. V dropped 1 base and J dropped 1 base, with 8 bases sitting between them.

V usage is TRBV10-3 and J usage is TRBJ2-1; 7 bases align to TRBD2. The CDR3 is made up of 17 amino acids. The V gene's germline CDR1 is ENHRY and CDR2 SYGVKD. V shed 4 bases, J shed 8 bases, and the junction held 17 bases outside the gene matches. As DNA, the CDR3 is TGTGCCATCAGTGCGAAGGATAGGGCGGGAGTAGACCATGAGCAGTTCTTC. Protein product: CAISAKDRAGVDHEQFF.

This chain joins TRBV28 and TRBJ2-7, with 8 bases that match TRBD2. V dropped 5 bases and J dropped 5; count of bases not matched to a gene: 14. Germline CDR1 reads MDHEN; CDR2 reads SYDVKM. CDR3 length: 16 residues. The CDR3 DNA sequence: TGTGCCAGCAGTACTGCCCAGCGGGAGAATCTTCACGAGCAGTACTTC. It yields the protein CASSTAQRENLHEQYF.

The CDR3 is CASSALRTGTYSNQPQHF. The CDR3 nucleotides read TGTGCCAGCAGTGCCCTCCGGACAGGAACCTATAGCAATCAGCCCCAGCATTTT. The chain links TRBV28 to TRBJ1-5, with 7 bases aligning to TRBD1. The V and J ends lost 5 bases and 0 bases, in that order; junction bases with no gene match: 13. Germline V gene data show CDR1 as MDHEN and CDR2 as SYDVKM. The CDR3 extends over 18 amino acids.

The J gene is TRBJ1-2, the V gene TRBV6-1; 7 bases are shared with TRBD1. The V segment lost 7 bases and the J segment 8 bases; nucleotides outside the gene matches: 7. This CDR3 spans 12 amino acids. Germline assignment: CDR1 MNHNS and CDR2 SASEGT. The CDR3 DNA sequence: TGTGCCAGCACTGACAGGGAACGGGGCTACACCTTC. Amino acid sequence: CASTDRERGYTF.

This chain uses TRBV6-5 with TRBJ1-2; D uncertain. Germline V gene data show CDR1 as MNHEY and CDR2 as SVGAGI. The CDR3 is 13 residues long. Trimming pared 5 bases from V and 1 base from J, leaving 8 bases between. Written as DNA, the CDR3 is TGTGCCAGCAGTGAACAGAGTAACTATGGCTACACCTTC. This codes for CASSEQSNYGYTF.

This clone was detected a few times. The genes are TRBV30 and TRBJ1-5, with TRBD1 as a possible D gene (6 bases). The CDR3 runs 13 residues. Germline-derived CDR1 and CDR2 are GTSNPN and SVGIG (reference sequence). V lost 7 bases and J lost 7, with 17 bases in between. Written as DNA, the CDR3 is TGTGCCTATACCACAGGGATGGGACAGCCCCAGCATTTT. The encoded protein is CAYTTGMGQPQHF.

CDR3 coding DNA: TGTGCCAGCAGGCGGGGGACTAGCGGCTCCTACAATGAGCAGTTCTTC. This translates into CASRRGTSGSYNEQFF. V usage is TRBV2 and J usage is TRBJ2-1; TRBD2 matches at 11 bases. CDR3 size: 16 residues. CDR1 and CDR2 (germline): SNHLY, FYNNEI. The trim removed 6 bases at V and 0 bases at J, leaving 4 bases unmatched.

V gene TRBV7-2 combines with J gene TRBJ1-1, with D possibly TRBD1 on 5 matching bases. Germline-derived CDR1 and CDR2 are SGHTA and FQGNSA. The V end was cut by 0 bases, the J end by 11 bases, with 13 bases between. CDR3 size: 13 residues. This chain's CDR3 is CASSLAGALQAFF. As DNA, the CDR3 is TGTGCCAGCAGCTTAGCAGGGGCCCTTCAGGCTTTCTTT.

This rearrangement joins TRBV10-3 to TRBJ2-7; 9 bases align to TRBD1. The CDR3 sequence is 17 residues long. CDR1 and CDR2 (germline): ENHRY, SYGVKD. V was clipped by 11 bases and J by 3 bases; unmatched bases: 20. The CDR3 DNA reads TGTGCCGCCCGGCAGCAACCGGTGGGACAGGGATACTACGAGCAGTACTTC. It yields the protein CAARQQPVGQGYYEQYF.

This clone has more than one count but fewer than ten. The rearrangement links TRBV30 to TRBJ1-1; 7 positions match TRBD1. Germline trimming cut 6 bases from V and 4 bases from J; bases unmatched to any gene: 2. CDR3 length: 11 amino acids. The germline V gene has CDR1 GTSNPN and CDR2 SVGIG (reference sequence). CDR3 in DNA: TGTGCCTGTACAGGGGTCACTGAAGCTTTCTTT. As protein: CACTGVTEAFF.

The chain is built from TRBV28 and TRBJ2-2; no reliable D call. The CDR3 is 17 amino acids. Germline V CDR1 and CDR2: MDHEN, SYDVKM. The germline V and J ends were trimmed by 4 bases and 5 bases, with 20 bases remaining between them. CDR3 nucleotides: TGTGCCAGCAGTTCCCCCTTCCCCCGCAGGTCAACCGGGGAGCTGTTTTTT. Protein: CASSSPFPRRSTGELFF.

The chain couples TRBV18 to TRBJ1-2; maybe TRBD1 (6 bases). Trimming shortened V by 5 bases and J by 3 bases, and 13 bases separated the two germline ends. Germline values: CDR1 KGHSH, CDR2 LQKENI. The CDR3 is 14 residues long. The CDR3 region is CASSERTEYYGYTF. CDR3 nucleotides: TGTGCCAGCTCAGAAAGGACAGAATACTATGGCTACACCTTC. The whole variable domain, remainder taken from reference TRBV18 and TRBJ1-2, is NAGVMQNPRHLVRRRGQEARLRCSPMKGHSHVYWYRQLPEEGLKFMVYLQKENIIDESGMPKERFSAEFPKEGPSILRIQQVVRGDSAAYFCASSERTEYYGYTFGSGTRLTVV.

The chain employs TRBV11-2 and TRBJ1-4; the match to TRBD1 covers 7 bases. CDR1 and CDR2 (germline): SGHAT, FQNNGV. This CDR3 has 18 amino acids. The J segment lost 2 bases and the V segment lost 4 bases, leaving 13 bases of the junction unmatched. In DNA form, the CDR3 reads TGTGCCAGCAGCTATGAACAGGGGTTGGGGCTGACTAATGAAAAACTGTTTTTT. Translating gives CASSYEQGLGLTNEKLFF.

The CDR3 is CSVGLGRNTEAFF. The DNA for the CDR3 is TGCAGCGTTGGCCTGGGGAGGAACACTGAAGCTTTCTTT. The chain couples TRBV29-1 to TRBJ1-1; the D is unclear. The CDR3 spans 13 residues. Germline V gene lookup returns CDR1 SQVTM and CDR2 ANQGSEA. Trimming removed 4 bases at V and 1 base at J, with 10 bases between.

This chain links TRBV7-9 with TRBJ2-7; tentatively, D is TRBD2 (5 bases). Germline CDR1 SEHNR, CDR2 FQNEAQ (reference sequence). CDR3 length: 14 amino acids. The V end lost 5 bases, the J end lost 7 bases, and 18 bases lay between the germline ends. CDR3 sequence reads: CASSPSPSSGEQYF. The CDR3 nucleotides read TGTGCCAGCAGCCCCAGCCCTTCATCGGGAGAGCAGTACTTC.

V gene TRBV5-1 combines with J gene TRBJ2-5; the match to TRBD2 covers 9 bases. Trimming removed 0 bases from V and 2 bases from J; junction bases left unmatched: 5. CDR3 length: 16 amino acids. CDR1 and CDR2 from the germline V gene are SGHRS and YFSETQ. The CDR3 nucleotides read TGCGCCAGCAGCTTGGGACTAGCGGTATTTCAAGAGACCCAGTACTTC. This codes for CASSLGLAVFQETQYF.

The chain recombines TRBV5-1 with TRBJ2-3; 9 nucleotides agree with TRBD2. Germline assignment: CDR1 SGHRS and CDR2 YFSETQ. The V gene end was trimmed by 4 bases and the J gene end by 1 base; junction bases not matched to a gene: 16. This CDR3 has 19 amino acids. CDR3 amino acids: CASSPGAGGGTTRTDTQYF. In DNA, the CDR3 is TGCGCCAGCAGCCCCGGTGCGGGAGGGGGGACGACTCGCACAGATACGCAGTATTTT.

This clone was seen once. This chain connects TRBV7-3 to TRBJ1-1; the match to TRBD1 covers 9 bases. The length of the CDR3 is 13 residues. The V gene end was trimmed by 5 bases and the J gene end by 3 bases; junction bases not matched to a gene: 1. Germline V lookup: CDR1 SGHTA, CDR2 FQGTGA. The CDR3 coding sequence is TGTGCCAGCAGCCGGGACAGGGACACTGAAGCTTTCTTT. Translated, it gives CASSRDRDTEAFF.

This clone was found once. V and J are TRBV5-6 and TRBJ2-3; 8 bases are a match to TRBD1. CDR1 is SGHDT and CDR2 is YYEEEE in the germline V gene. Trimming took 5 bases from V and 3 from J; bases not matched to a gene: 5. The CDR3 loop spans 14 amino acids. CDR3 bases: TGTGCCAGCAGGCCGGACAGGGCAACAGATACGCAGTATTTT. Protein: CASRPDRATDTQYF.

J is TRBJ2-3 and V is TRBV5-1; TRBD2 agrees at 7 bases. The germline gives CDR1 SGHRS, CDR2 YFSETQ. This CDR3 comprises 14 residues. V gave up 4 bases and J gave up 4 bases; unmatched junction bases: 6. CDR3 DNA: TGCGCCAGCAGCCTCCAAGGGAGGGCAGATACGCAGTATTTT. This codes for CASSLQGRADTQYF.

This chain joins TRBV7-2 and TRBJ2-7; possible D gene TRBD2, 5 bases. Trimming took off 7 bases at V and 2 bases at J, with 15 bases between the two ends. Germline V CDR1 and CDR2: SGHTA, FQGNSA. CDR3 length equals 14 residues. The CDR3: CASIERRQAYEQYF. The CDR3 region has the DNA TGTGCCAGCATCGAAAGGAGGCAAGCCTACGAGCAGTACTTC.

This chain links TRBV4-1 with TRBJ2-5, with TRBD1 matching 7 bases. Per the germline V gene, CDR1 is MGHRA and CDR2 is YSYEKL. The V and J ends lost 1 base and 7 bases, in that order; junction bases with no gene match: 9. The CDR3 has 15 amino acids. This CDR3 reads CASSQAGTDKGTQYF. The CDR3 DNA sequence: TGCGCCAGCAGCCAAGCCGGGACAGACAAGGGGACCCAGTACTTC.

The gene calls are TRBV11-1 and TRBJ1-2; TRBD1 matches at 8 bases. The CDR3 has 15 amino acids. Germline V gives CDR1 SGHAT, CDR2 FQDESV (reference sequence). The V gene end was trimmed by 5 bases and the J gene end by 0 bases; junction bases not matched to a gene: 5. The CDR3 is CASSLGQGANYGYTF. The DNA for the CDR3 is TGTGCCAGCAGCCTTGGACAGGGCGCTAACTATGGCTACACCTTC.

The V gene is TRBV7-9, the J gene TRBJ2-7; possible D gene TRBD1, 5 bases. Deletions cut 11 bases from V and 3 bases from J, with 17 bases between. The CDR3 contains 13 residues. The germline gives CDR1 SEHNR, CDR2 FQNEAQ (reference sequence). The CDR3 loop reads CAALRANSYEQYF. The CDR3 nucleotides read TGTGCCGCCCTCAGGGCGAACAGCTACGAGCAGTACTTC.

The V gene is TRBV21-1, the J gene TRBJ2-7; TRBD1 reflects the table's D call only, with no check against the DNA. TRBV21-1 is a listed pseudogene. CDR3 length equals 15 residues. DNA for the CDR3: TGTGCCAGCAGAACTCTTGACAGGGGGCTCCACGAGCAGTACTTC. As protein: CASRTLDRGLHEQYF.

The chain couples TRBV7-2 to TRBJ1-1; D is unresolved. The CDR3 is made up of 15 amino acids. Trimming shortened V by 5 bases and J by 1 base, and 14 bases separated the two germline ends. Looked up from germline, CDR1 is SGHTA and CDR2 is FQGNSA. CDR3 sequence: CASSRPRATNTEAFF. For the CDR3, the DNA is TGTGCCAGCAGCCGACCGCGGGCGACGAACACTGAAGCTTTCTTT. The full variable domain, with the rest looked up from reference TRBV7-2 and TRBJ1-1, is GAGVSQSPSNKVTEKGKDVELRCDPISGHTALYWYRQSLGQGLEFLIYFQGNSAPDKSGLPSDRFSAERTGGSVSTLTIQRTQQEDSAVYLCASSRPRATNTEAFFGQGTRLTVV.